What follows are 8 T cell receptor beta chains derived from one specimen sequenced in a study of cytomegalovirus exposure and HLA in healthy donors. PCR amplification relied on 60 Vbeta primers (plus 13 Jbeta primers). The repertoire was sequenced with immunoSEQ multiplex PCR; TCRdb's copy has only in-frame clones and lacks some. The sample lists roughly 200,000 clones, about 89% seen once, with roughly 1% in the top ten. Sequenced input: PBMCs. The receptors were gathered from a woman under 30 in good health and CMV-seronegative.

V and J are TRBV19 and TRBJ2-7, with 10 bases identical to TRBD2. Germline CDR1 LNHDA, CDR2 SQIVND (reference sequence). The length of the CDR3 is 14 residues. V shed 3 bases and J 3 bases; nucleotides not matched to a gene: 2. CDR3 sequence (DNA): TGTGCCAGTAGTATCGGACTAGCGGTCTACGAGCAGTACTTC. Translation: CASSIGLAVYEQYF.

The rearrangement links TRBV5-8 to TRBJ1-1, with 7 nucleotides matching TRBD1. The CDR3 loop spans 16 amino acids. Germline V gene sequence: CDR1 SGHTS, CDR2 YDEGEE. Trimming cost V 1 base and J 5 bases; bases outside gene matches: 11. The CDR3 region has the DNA TGTGCCAGCAGCTTGAAAAGGGGGCAAGGATGGACTGAAGCTTTCTTT. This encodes CASSLKRGQGWTEAFF.

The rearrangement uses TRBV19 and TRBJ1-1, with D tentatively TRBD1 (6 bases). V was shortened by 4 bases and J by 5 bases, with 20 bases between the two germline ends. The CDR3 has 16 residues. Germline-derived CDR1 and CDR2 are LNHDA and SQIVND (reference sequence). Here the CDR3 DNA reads TGTGCCAGTAGTAAGGGCAGGGGAAAAAGTGAAACTGAAGCTTTCTTT. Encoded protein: CASSKGRGKSETEAFF. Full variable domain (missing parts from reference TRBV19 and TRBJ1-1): DGGITQSPKYLFRKEGQNVTLSCEQNLNHDAMYWYRQDPGQGLRLIYYSQIVNDFQKGDIAEGYSVSREKKESFPLTVTSAQKNPTAFYLCASSKGRGKSETEAFFGQGTRLTVV.

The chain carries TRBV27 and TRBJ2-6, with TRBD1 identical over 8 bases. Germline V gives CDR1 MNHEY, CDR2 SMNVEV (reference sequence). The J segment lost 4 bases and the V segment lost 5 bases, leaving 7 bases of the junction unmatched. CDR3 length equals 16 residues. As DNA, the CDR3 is TGTGCCAGCAGTCCATGGACAGGGTTCGGGGCCAACGTCCTGACTTTC. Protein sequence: CASSPWTGFGANVLTF.

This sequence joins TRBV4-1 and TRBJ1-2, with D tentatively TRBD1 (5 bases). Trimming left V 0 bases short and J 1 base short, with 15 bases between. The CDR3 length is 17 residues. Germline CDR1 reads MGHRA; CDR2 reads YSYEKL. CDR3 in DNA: TGCGCCAGCAGCCAAGATATGAAGGCAGGGCTTAACTATGGCTACACCTTC. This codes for CASSQDMKAGLNYGYTF.

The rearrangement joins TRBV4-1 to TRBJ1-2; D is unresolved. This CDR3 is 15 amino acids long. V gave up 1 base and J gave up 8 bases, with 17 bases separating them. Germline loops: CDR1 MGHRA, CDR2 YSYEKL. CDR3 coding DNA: TGCGCCAGCAGCCAAGTCCCCGGAGACTTAATGGGCTACACCTTC. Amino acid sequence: CASSQVPGDLMGYTF.

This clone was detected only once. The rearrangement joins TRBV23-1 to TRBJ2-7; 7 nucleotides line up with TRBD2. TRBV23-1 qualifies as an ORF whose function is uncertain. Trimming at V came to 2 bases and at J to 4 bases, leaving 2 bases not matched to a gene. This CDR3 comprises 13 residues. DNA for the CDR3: TGCGCCAGCAGTCAACCGGGGGGTTACGAGCAGTACTTC. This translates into CASSQPGGYEQYF.

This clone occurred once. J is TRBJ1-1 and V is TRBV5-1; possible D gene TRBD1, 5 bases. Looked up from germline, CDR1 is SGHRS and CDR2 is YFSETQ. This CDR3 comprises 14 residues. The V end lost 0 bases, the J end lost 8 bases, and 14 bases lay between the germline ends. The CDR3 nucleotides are TGCGCCAGCAGCTTGGAGGGGCTCCCCTTGGAAGCTTTCTTT. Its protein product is CASSLEGLPLEAFF.